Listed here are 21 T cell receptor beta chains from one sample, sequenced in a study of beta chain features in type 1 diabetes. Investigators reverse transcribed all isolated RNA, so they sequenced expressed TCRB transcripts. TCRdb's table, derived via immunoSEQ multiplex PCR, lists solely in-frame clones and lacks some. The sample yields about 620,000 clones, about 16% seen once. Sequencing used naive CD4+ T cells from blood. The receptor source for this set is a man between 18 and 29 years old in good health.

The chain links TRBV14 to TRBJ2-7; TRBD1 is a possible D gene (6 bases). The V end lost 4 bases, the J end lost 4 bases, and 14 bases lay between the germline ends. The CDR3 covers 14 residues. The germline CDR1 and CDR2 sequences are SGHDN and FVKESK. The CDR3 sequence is CASSPPDRLYEQYF. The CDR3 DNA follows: TGTGCCAGCAGCCCCCCGGACAGACTTTACGAGCAGTACTTC.

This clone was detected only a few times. CDR3 loop: CSVLDWGQGSSYEQYF. The CDR3 DNA reads TGCAGCGTTCTTGATTGGGGACAGGGATCCTCCTACGAGCAGTACTTC. This chain joins TRBV29-1 and TRBJ2-7, with 9 positions matching TRBD1. Germline V lookup: CDR1 SQVTM, CDR2 ANQGSEA. The CDR3 sequence is 16 residues long. V was clipped by 5 bases and J by 0 bases; unmatched bases: 11.

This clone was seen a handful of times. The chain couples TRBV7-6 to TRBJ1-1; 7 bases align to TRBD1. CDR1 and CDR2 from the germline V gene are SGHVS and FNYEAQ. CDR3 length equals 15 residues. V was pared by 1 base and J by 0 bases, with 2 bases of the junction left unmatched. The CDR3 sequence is CASSLVGTVNTEAFF. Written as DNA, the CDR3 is TGTGCCAGCAGCTTAGTTGGGACAGTGAACACTGAAGCTTTCTTT.

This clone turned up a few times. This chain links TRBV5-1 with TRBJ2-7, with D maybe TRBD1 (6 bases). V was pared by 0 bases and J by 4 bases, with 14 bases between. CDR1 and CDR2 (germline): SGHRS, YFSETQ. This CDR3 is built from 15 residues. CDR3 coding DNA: TGCGCCAGCAGCTTGGCCACGGACAGAGATTACGAGCAGTACTTC. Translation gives CASSLATDRDYEQYF.

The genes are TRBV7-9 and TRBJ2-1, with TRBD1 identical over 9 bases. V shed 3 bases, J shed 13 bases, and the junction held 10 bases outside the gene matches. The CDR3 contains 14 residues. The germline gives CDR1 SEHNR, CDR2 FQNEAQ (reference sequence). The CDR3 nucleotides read TGTGCCAGCAGCTTTCTTGGGACAGGGCGTACCCAGTTCTTC. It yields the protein CASSFLGTGRTQFF.

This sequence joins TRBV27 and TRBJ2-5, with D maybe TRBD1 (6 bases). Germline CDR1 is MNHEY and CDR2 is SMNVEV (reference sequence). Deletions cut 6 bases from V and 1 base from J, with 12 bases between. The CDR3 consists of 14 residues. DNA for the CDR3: TGTGCCAGCAGATCAACAGGGTCCCAAGAGACCCAGTACTTC. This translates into CASRSTGSQETQYF.

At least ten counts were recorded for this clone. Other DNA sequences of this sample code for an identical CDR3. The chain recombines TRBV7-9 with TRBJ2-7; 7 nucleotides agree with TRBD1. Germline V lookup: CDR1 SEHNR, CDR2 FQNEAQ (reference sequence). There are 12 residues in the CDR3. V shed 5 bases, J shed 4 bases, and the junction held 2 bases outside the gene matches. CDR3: CASSRQGYEQYF. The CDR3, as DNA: TGTGCCAGCAGCAGACAGGGATACGAGCAGTACTTC.

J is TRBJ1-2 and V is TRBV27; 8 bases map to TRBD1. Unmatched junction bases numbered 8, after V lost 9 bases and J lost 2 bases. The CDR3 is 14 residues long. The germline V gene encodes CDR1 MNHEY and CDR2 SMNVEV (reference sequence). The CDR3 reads CARVQGATNYGYTF. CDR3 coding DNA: TGTGCCAGAGTCCAGGGGGCAACAAACTATGGCTACACCTTC.

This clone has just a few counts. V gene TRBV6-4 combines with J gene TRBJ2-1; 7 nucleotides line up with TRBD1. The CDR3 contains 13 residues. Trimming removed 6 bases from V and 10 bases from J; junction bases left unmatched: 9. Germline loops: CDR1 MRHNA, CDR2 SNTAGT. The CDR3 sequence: CASSRTGWHEQFF. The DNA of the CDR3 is TGTGCCAGCAGCCGGACAGGCTGGCACGAGCAGTTCTTC.

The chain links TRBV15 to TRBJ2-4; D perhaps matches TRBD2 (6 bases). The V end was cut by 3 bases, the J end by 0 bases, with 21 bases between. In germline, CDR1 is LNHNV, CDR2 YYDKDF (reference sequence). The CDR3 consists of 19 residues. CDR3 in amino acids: CATSSPSRDSKGAKNIQYF. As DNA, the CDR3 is TGTGCCACCAGCAGCCCCTCCCGGGACTCAAAAGGAGCCAAAAACATTCAGTACTTC.

Here the CDR3 reads CASSQAEFSNTGELFF. CDR3 coding DNA: TGCGCCAGCAGCCAAGCAGAGTTTTCGAACACCGGGGAGCTGTTTTTT. V is TRBV4-1 and J is TRBJ2-2; D not certain. The germline V and J ends were trimmed by 1 base and 0 bases, with 9 bases remaining between them. The CDR3 covers 16 residues. Germline V gene data show CDR1 as MGHRA and CDR2 as YSYEKL.

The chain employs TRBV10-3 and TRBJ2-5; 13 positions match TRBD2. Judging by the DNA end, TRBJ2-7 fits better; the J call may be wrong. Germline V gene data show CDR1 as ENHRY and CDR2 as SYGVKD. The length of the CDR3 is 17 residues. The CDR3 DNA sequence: TGTGCCATCGCCGGACTAGCGGGGGCCACGAGCTCCTACGAGCAGTACTTC. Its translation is CAIAGLAGATSSYEQYF.

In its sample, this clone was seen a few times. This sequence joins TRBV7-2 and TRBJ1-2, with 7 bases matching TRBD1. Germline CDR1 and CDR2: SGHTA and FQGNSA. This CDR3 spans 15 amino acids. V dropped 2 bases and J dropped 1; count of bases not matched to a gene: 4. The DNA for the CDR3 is TGTGCCAGCAGCTTAAAGGCAGGGGGTAACTATGGCTACACCTTC. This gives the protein CASSLKAGGNYGYTF.

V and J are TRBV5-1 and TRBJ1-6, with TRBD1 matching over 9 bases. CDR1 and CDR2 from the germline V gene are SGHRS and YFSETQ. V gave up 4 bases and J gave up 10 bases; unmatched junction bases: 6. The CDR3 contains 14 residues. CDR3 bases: TGCGCCAGCAGCACGGGACAGGGTGACTCACCCCTCCACTTT. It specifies CASSTGQGDSPLHF.

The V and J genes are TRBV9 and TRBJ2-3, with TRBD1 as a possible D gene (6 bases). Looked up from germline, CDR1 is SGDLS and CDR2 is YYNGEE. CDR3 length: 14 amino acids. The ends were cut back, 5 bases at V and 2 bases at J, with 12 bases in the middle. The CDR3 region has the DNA TGTGCCAGCAGTGCGGACAGATACACAGATACGCAGTATTTT. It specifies CASSADRYTDTQYF. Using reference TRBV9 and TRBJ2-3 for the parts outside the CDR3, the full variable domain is DSGVTQTPKHLITATGQRVTLRCSPRSGDLSVYWYQQSLDQGLQFLIQYYNGEERAKGNILERFSAQQFPDLHSELNLSSLELGDSALYFCASSADRYTDTQYFGPGTRLTVL.

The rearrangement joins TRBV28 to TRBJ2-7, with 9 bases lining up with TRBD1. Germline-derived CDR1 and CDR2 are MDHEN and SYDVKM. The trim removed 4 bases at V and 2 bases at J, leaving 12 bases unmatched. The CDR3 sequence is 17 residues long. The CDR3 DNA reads TGTGCCAGCAGTTCAAGAAAGCGGGGACAGGGAGCCTACGAGCAGTACTTC. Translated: CASSSRKRGQGAYEQYF.

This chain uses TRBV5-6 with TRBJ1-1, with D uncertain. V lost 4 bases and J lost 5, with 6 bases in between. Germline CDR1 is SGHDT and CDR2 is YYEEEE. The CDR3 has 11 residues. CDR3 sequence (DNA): TGTGCCAGCAGCGTGAGGACTGAAGCTTTCTTT. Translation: CASSVRTEAFF.

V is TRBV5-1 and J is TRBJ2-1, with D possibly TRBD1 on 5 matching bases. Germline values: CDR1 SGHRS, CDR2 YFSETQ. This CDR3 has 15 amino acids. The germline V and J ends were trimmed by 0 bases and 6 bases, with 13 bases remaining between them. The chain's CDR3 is CASSLAQGISNEQFF. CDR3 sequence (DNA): TGCGCCAGCAGCTTGGCCCAGGGAATATCCAATGAGCAGTTCTTC. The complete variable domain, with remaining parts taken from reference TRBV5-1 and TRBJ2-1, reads KAGVTQTPRYLIKTRGQQVTLSCSPISGHRSVSWYQQTPGQGLQFLFEYFSETQRNKGNFPGRFSGRQFSNSRSEMNVSTLELGDSALYLCASSLAQGISNEQFFGPGTRLTVL.

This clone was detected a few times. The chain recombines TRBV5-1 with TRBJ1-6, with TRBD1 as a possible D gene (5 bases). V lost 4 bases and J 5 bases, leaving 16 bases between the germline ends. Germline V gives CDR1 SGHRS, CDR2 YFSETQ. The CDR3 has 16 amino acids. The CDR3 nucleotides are TGCGCCAGCAGCCCTCTTGGGGGACGGAATAATTCACCCCTCCACTTT. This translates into CASSPLGGRNNSPLHF.

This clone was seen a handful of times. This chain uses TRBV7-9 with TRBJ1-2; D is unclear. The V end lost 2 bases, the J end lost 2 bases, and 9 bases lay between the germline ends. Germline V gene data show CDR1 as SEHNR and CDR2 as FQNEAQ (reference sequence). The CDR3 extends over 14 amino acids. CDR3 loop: CASSLRDSNYGYTF. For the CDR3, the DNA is TGTGCCAGCAGCTTACGGGATTCCAACTATGGCTACACCTTC.

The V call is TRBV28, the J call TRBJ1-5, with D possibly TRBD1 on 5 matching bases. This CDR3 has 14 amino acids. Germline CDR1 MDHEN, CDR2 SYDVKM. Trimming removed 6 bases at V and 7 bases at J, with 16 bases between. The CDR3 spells CASRFGGEGQPQHF. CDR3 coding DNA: TGTGCCAGCAGGTTCGGGGGGGAGGGGCAGCCCCAGCATTTT.